These 7 T cell receptor beta chains came from one sample sequenced in a study of blood T cell repertoires in COVID-19. Some clones are missing from TCRdb's copy, which holds only in-frame ones; the method was immunoSEQ multiplex PCR. The table shows under 130,000 clones, with approximately 88% occurring only once. The sample comprised peripheral blood. Receptors were obtained from a human donor in a cohort sampled during active COVID-19.

The V gene is TRBV27, the J gene TRBJ1-1, with D possibly matching TRBD1 (5 bases). The length of the CDR3 is 18 residues. The germline V gene encodes CDR1 MNHEY and CDR2 SMNVEV (reference sequence). V was cut by 7 bases and J by 2 bases, with 26 bases left in between. The CDR3: CASIPRAPGGILNTEAFF. Here the CDR3 DNA reads TGTGCCAGCATCCCTAGGGCCCCCGGGGGAATCTTAAACACTGAAGCTTTCTTT.

This chain links TRBV19 with TRBJ1-2, with TRBD1 as a possible D gene (5 bases). CDR1 and CDR2 (germline): LNHDA, SQIVND (reference sequence). The CDR3 sequence is 16 residues long. V was shortened by 4 bases and J by 7 bases, with 22 bases between the two germline ends. The CDR3 bases are TGTGCCAGTAGTACGACCAGGGCAGTCGGAACACTTGGCTACACCTTC. Encoded protein: CASSTTRAVGTLGYTF.

This clone was picked up a small number of times. The chain is built from TRBV7-6 and TRBJ1-3; D remains ambiguous. The CDR3 sequence is 16 residues long. V was pared by 0 bases and J by 0 bases, with 9 bases between. CDR1 is SGHVS, CDR2 FNYEAQ, per germline. CDR3 residues: CASSLAPLASGNTIYF. DNA of the CDR3: TGTGCCAGCAGCTTAGCGCCGTTAGCCTCTGGAAACACCATATATTTT. The whole variable domain, filled in from reference TRBV7-6 and TRBJ1-3, reads GAGVSQSPRYKVTKRGQDVALRCDPISGHVSLYWYRQALGQGPEFLTYFNYEAQQDKSGLPNDRFSAERPEGSISTLTIQRTEQRDSAMYRCASSLAPLASGNTIYFGEGSWLTVV.

J is TRBJ2-5 and V is TRBV28; D perhaps matches TRBD1 (6 bases). The germline V gene encodes CDR1 MDHEN and CDR2 SYDVKM. The V gene lost 6 bases and the J gene lost 5 bases, with 13 bases spanning the gap. The CDR3 totals 13 residues. DNA of the CDR3: TGTGCCAGCAGGAACAGGGAGATCGAGACCCAGTACTTC. It translates to CASRNREIETQYF.

The chain joins TRBV5-4 to TRBJ1-1, with no clear D. CDR3 length: 14 residues. Germline assignment: CDR1 SGHNT and CDR2 YYREEE (reference sequence). Deletions cut 4 bases from V and 1 base from J, with 11 bases between. CDR3 region: CASSPPLGNTEAFF. For the CDR3, the DNA is TGTGCCAGCAGCCCACCCCTCGGGAACACTGAAGCTTTCTTT.

The V call is TRBV7-2, the J call TRBJ2-3, with unresolved D. The germline gives CDR1 SGHTA, CDR2 FQGNSA. The CDR3 totals 15 residues. Trimming took off 5 bases at V and 2 bases at J, with 14 bases between the two ends. CDR3 residues: CASSQWATYTDTQYF. CDR3 DNA: TGTGCCAGCAGCCAGTGGGCTACCTACACAGATACGCAGTATTTT.

As DNA, the CDR3 is TGTGCCAGCAGCTTAGTTAGCAGGGATCAGCCCCAGCATTTT. It yields the protein CASSLVSRDQPQHF. This chain connects TRBV7-2 to TRBJ1-5; perhaps TRBD1 as D (5 bases). CDR3 size: 14 residues. V was pared by 1 base and J by 5 bases, with 9 bases between. CDR1 and CDR2 (germline): SGHTA, FQGNSA. The full variable domain, rest sourced from reference TRBV7-2 and TRBJ1-5, is GAGVSQSPSNKVTEKGKDVELRCDPISGHTALYWYRQSLGQGLEFLIYFQGNSAPDKSGLPSDRFSAERTGGSVSTLTIQRTQQEDSAVYLCASSLVSRDQPQHFGDGTRLSIL.